This T cell receptor (beta chain) was captured by sequencing in a study of cytomegalovirus exposure and HLA in healthy donors. General study findings and limits: Reportedly, HLA-A and HLA-B alleles of most subjects were accurately predicted from TCR beta. High specificity and sensitivity for cytomegalovirus status were reported for the classifier.

V shed 2 bases and J 1 base; nucleotides not matched to a gene: 4. This CDR3 is 16 amino acids long. The germline V gene encodes CDR1 WNHNN and CDR2 SYGVQD (reference sequence). PCR used 60 Vbeta primers and 13 Jbeta primers. Profiling relied on immunoSEQ multiplex PCR, and the TCRdb table lists in-frame clones only, not all of them. This sample has about 180,000 clones; roughly 77% occur once, and the top ten carry 1.5% to 2%. With respect to this clone: The antigen is not known.

The clonotype originates from a woman in her thirties in good health and CMV-seronegative. The sequenced sample consisted of PBMCs. The chain recombines TRBV10-1 with TRBJ2-1; the match to TRBD1 covers 8 bases. The CDR3 DNA follows: TGCGCCAGCAGTGAGGCGGACAGGGCGTCCTACAATGAGCAGTTCTTC. Protein product: CASSEADRASYNEQFF.